These 7 T cell receptor beta chains originate from one sample sequenced in a study of CD8+CD57+ T cells in acquired aplastic anemia. TCR beta VDJ and CDR3 were profiled, and genomic DNA was the template. TCRdb ran MiXCR on the reads and lists one entry per CDR3 protein. Altogether some 120,000 distinct CDR3 sequences are present, 48% being singletons, with the ten largest covering 2% to 3%. Material: sorted CD4+, CD8+, or CD8+CD57+ T cells (not recorded which) from PBMCs. Source of these receptors: a human donor in good health, serving as a control.

This clonotype was counted many times. This chain joins TRBV7-9 and TRBJ1-2, with 7 bases that match TRBD1. In germline, CDR1 is SEHNR, CDR2 FQNEAQ (reference sequence). V trimming: 5 bases; J trimming: 3 bases; junction bases outside the gene matches: 6. This CDR3 region has 14 residues. The CDR3 sequence is CASSRIGTDYGYTF. Here the CDR3 DNA reads TGTGCCAGCAGCCGCATCGGGACAGACTATGGCTACACCTTC.

The rearrangement joins TRBV11-3 to TRBJ2-3; D is perhaps TRBD1 (6 bases). Trimming took 6 bases from V and 2 from J, leaving 12 bases between them. The CDR3 contains 14 residues. The germline V gene has CDR1 SGHNT and CDR2 YENEEA. The CDR3 is CASSYDRSTDTQYF. The CDR3 DNA follows: TGTGCCAGCAGTTACGACAGGTCCACAGATACGCAGTATTTT.

Note on this clonotype: The conserved phenylalanine or tryptophan is not found at the CDR3 terminus, so this likely reflects a read error. The chain employs TRBV6-5 and TRBJ2-7, with D possibly called TRBD1 or TRBD2 (5 bases each). CDR1 and CDR2 from the germline V gene are MNHEY and SVGAGI. The CDR3 consists of 10 residues. CDR3 DNA sequence: TGTGCCGGCAGGGCGGGCGAGCAGTACTCC. Translated: CAGRAGEQYS.

This clonotype was counted many times. The CDR3, as DNA: TGCGCCAGCAGCCCCCGGACAGGGGCGGCGAACACTGAAGCTTTCTTT. Translating gives CASSPRTGAANTEAFF. The J gene is TRBJ1-1, the V gene TRBV5-1, with 9 bases lining up with TRBD1. Germline CDR1 and CDR2: SGHRS and YFSETQ. There are 16 residues in the CDR3. The V gene end was trimmed by 4 bases and the J gene end by 1 base; junction bases not matched to a gene: 8.

This clonotype was counted at least ten times. This chain connects TRBV5-1 to TRBJ2-1, with D unclear. The germline V gene has CDR1 SGHRS and CDR2 YFSETQ. Trimming took 1 base from V and 5 from J, leaving 4 bases between them. The CDR3 contains 12 residues. The CDR3 sequence: CASSLLDNEQFF. CDR3 nucleotide sequence: TGCGCCAGCAGCTTGTTGGACAATGAGCAGTTCTTC.

The V call is TRBV24-1, the J call TRBJ1-6, with D unclear. Trimming pared 9 bases from V and 8 bases from J, leaving 10 bases between. Per germline, CDR1 KGHDR and CDR2 SFDVKD. This CDR3 contains 12 residues. CDR3 sequence (DNA): TGTGCCACCTCCTCTGGAGATTCACCCCTCCACTTT. Its translation is CATSSGDSPLHF.

Regarding this clonotype: A read error may produce the germline difference seen at one junction end. The V gene is TRBV7-8, the J gene TRBJ2-5; unclear D gene. The CDR3 spans 13 residues. Germline V CDR1 and CDR2: SGHVS, FQNEAQ. DNA for the CDR3: TGTGCCAGCAGCCGGCGAAACCAAGAGGCCCAGTACTTC. This encodes CASSRRNQEAQYF.